The 16 T cell receptor beta chains below come from one sample, sequenced in a study of shared clonotypes between healthy human individuals. Using immunoSEQ multiplex PCR, the repertoire was profiled, and TCRdb retains in-frame clones only, with some absent. The sample consists of about 460,000 clones, about 74% of them appearing once. Sequences were obtained from PBMCs. Receptors originate from a woman between 40 and 50 years old in good health. Some clones in this sample may be carry-over from other donors' samples.

This clone was counted only a few times. The rearrangement links TRBV5-4 to TRBJ2-3; unclear D gene. Germline CDR1 reads SGHNT; CDR2 reads YYREEE (reference sequence). The CDR3 runs to 14 residues. Trimming removed 4 bases at V and 3 bases at J, with 12 bases between. CDR3: CASSPQVQTDTQYF. In nucleotides, the CDR3 is TGTGCCAGCAGCCCCCAAGTGCAGACAGATACGCAGTATTTT.

This rearrangement joins TRBV28 to TRBJ2-2; D is unclear. This CDR3 has 12 residues. Between the trimmed V and J ends, which lost 4 bases and 3 bases, there was a span of 3 bases. Germline V CDR1 and CDR2: MDHEN, SYDVKM. CDR3 nucleotides: TGTGCCAGCAGTTCATACACCGGGGAGCTGTTTTTT. Its protein product is CASSSYTGELFF. Complete variable domain (other parts from reference TRBV28 and TRBJ2-2): DVKVTQSSRYLVKRTGEKVFLECVQDMDHENMFWYRQDPGLGLRLIYFSYDVKMKEKGDIPEGYSVSREKKERFSLILESASTNQTSMYLCASSSYTGELFFGEGSRLTVL.

This clone appeared many times. The sample contains more than one DNA sequence encoding this CDR3. V usage is TRBV5-1 and J usage is TRBJ2-5, with TRBD2 as a possible D gene (5 bases). The CDR3 extends over 15 amino acids. Germline V CDR1 and CDR2: SGHRS, YFSETQ. The ends were cut back, 0 bases at V and 10 bases at J, with 19 bases in the middle. CDR3 bases: TGCGCCAGCAGCTTGGCCCTGGACTTACCTGGGGACCAGTACTTC. Translation gives CASSLALDLPGDQYF.

This clone showed up just a few times. A much larger clone lies a single base off, so this may be a read error. Other DNA sequences from this sample encode an identical CDR3 as well. The chain carries TRBV19 and TRBJ2-7; a possible D gene is TRBD2 (5 bases). CDR1 and CDR2 from the germline V gene are LNHDA and SQIVND (reference sequence). This CDR3 comprises 15 residues. Here the CDR3 reads CASRSLAGLSEEQYF. Written as DNA, the CDR3 is TGTGCAAGTAGATCCCTAGCTGGGCTATCTGAAGAGCAGTACTTC.

The chain links TRBV5-1 to TRBJ2-7; D is uncertain. The V gene lost 0 bases and the J gene lost 2 bases, with 9 bases spanning the gap. The CDR3 extends over 14 amino acids. Germline CDR1 is SGHRS and CDR2 is YFSETQ. The CDR3 sequence is CASSLESGTYEQYF. The DNA of the CDR3 is TGCGCCAGCAGCTTGGAGTCGGGTACCTACGAGCAGTACTTC.

The gene calls are TRBV10-1 and TRBJ1-3; D is unclear. Germline CDR1 and CDR2: WNHNN and SYGVQD (reference sequence). This CDR3 contains 14 residues. Trimming stripped 10 bases from V and 4 bases from J, with 17 bases between. The CDR3 bases are TGCGCCACCGCACCTTCATCGGCAGGAAACACCATATATTTT. Translated, it gives CATAPSSAGNTIYF.

The chain combines TRBV7-2 with TRBJ2-7; TRBD2 agrees at 8 bases. V shed 2 bases and J 3 bases; nucleotides not matched to a gene: 3. In germline, CDR1 is SGHTA, CDR2 FQGNSA. This CDR3 is built from 14 residues. The CDR3: CASSLYGTSYEQYF. CDR3 DNA sequence: TGTGCCAGCAGCTTATACGGGACTAGCTACGAGCAGTACTTC.

The chain has TRBV4-3 and TRBJ2-7, with 7 bases matching TRBD2. CDR1 is LGHNA and CDR2 is YSLEER in the germline V gene. V gave up 0 bases and J gave up 0 bases; unmatched junction bases: 5. The CDR3 loop spans 16 amino acids. The CDR3 region is CASSQDRGSPSYEQYF. In DNA, the CDR3 is TGCGCCAGCAGCCAAGATCGCGGGAGCCCCTCCTACGAGCAGTACTTC.

J is TRBJ1-5 and V is TRBV28; D may be TRBD1 (5 bases). Germline-derived CDR1 and CDR2 are MDHEN and SYDVKM. Trimming removed 6 bases from V and 0 bases from J, with 15 bases in between. The CDR3 consists of 16 residues. In nucleotides, the CDR3 is TGTGCCAGCAGCCCCGGGGGACGTGATAGCAATCAGCCCCAGCATTTT. Amino acids: CASSPGGRDSNQPQHF.

The rearrangement links TRBV5-4 to TRBJ2-7; a possible D gene is TRBD1 (6 bases). Germline values: CDR1 SGHNT, CDR2 YYREEE (reference sequence). The length of the CDR3 is 13 residues. Trimming pared 3 bases from V and 3 bases from J, leaving 10 bases between. In DNA form, the CDR3 reads TGTGCCAGCAGCTCAGGGGCGCACTACGAGCAGTACTTC. This translates into CASSSGAHYEQYF.

This CDR3 reads CAWSVDRANQPQHF. The CDR3 DNA reads as TGTGCCTGGAGTGTTGACAGGGCCAATCAGCCCCAGCATTTT. This chain links TRBV30 with TRBJ1-5; TRBD1 aligns across 7 bases. The CDR3 is 14 amino acids. From germline, CDR1 is GTSNPN and CDR2 SVGIG (reference sequence). Losses at the gene ends were 0 bases for V and 3 bases for J; bases not matched to a gene: 2.

The genes are TRBV28 and TRBJ2-6; D possibly corresponds to TRBD2 (5 bases). Germline CDR1 MDHEN, CDR2 SYDVKM. Trimming cost V 4 bases and J 0 bases, with 16 bases left between them. This CDR3 contains 18 residues. The DNA of the CDR3 is TGTGCCAGCAGTTACCCTCACGGGGATGTCTCTGGGGCCAACGTCCTGACTTTC. Translation gives CASSYPHGDVSGANVLTF.

The V gene is TRBV9, the J gene TRBJ2-7; D is undetermined. Germline lookup yields CDR1 SGDLS and CDR2 YYNGEE. The CDR3 is 14 amino acids. The germline V and J ends were trimmed by 4 bases and 1 base, with 12 bases remaining between them. The CDR3 DNA is TGTGCCAGCAGCCCCTTGGCAGCTTCCTACGAGCAGTACTTC. Translating it yields CASSPLAASYEQYF.

This chain uses TRBV4-2 with TRBJ1-4; D is undetermined. V lost 3 bases and J 5 bases, leaving 10 bases between the germline ends. The CDR3 runs 14 residues. From germline, CDR1 is LGHNA and CDR2 YNFKEQ. The CDR3 region has the DNA TGTGCCAGCAGCCATGGTCAGAACAATGAAAAACTGTTTTTT. Amino acid sequence: CASSHGQNNEKLFF.

This clone appeared a few times. The chain combines TRBV4-1 with TRBJ2-7, with TRBD1 as a possible D gene (5 bases). The CDR3 has 15 amino acids. The V end was cut by 3 bases, the J end by 3 bases, with 15 bases between. Germline CDR1 MGHRA, CDR2 YSYEKL. In DNA form, the CDR3 reads TGCGCCAGCAGCCATGCCGACAGTCGCGACTACGAGCAGTACTTC. It encodes CASSHADSRDYEQYF.

On this clone itself: The final CDR3 position lacks the conserved phenylalanine or tryptophan, pointing to a likely read error. The J gene is TRBJ1-1, the V gene TRBV5-1, with a possible D match to TRBD1 (5 bases). The CDR3 spans 13 residues. V was clipped by 7 bases and J by 3 bases, with 13 bases between them. CDR1 SGHRS and CDR2 YFSETQ come from the germline V gene. The CDR3 sequence is CASGADTYTEAFL. The DNA of the CDR3 is TGCGCCAGCGGCGCGGACACGTACACTGAAGCTTTCCTT.